This T cell receptor beta chain is drawn from a study (dated by TCRdb to between 2015 and 2016). The library was produced with RT-PCR. Sequencer: Illumina MiSeq. TCRdb applied fastp at Q25 and MiXCR to the public reads, then kept only in-frame beta chains. Rows are combined by CDR3 protein, so each entry shows the most common genes and DNA. Here the sample has about 680,000 distinct CDR3 sequences; 12% to 15% occur a single time. Clones ranked in the top ten supply roughly 3.9% of the sample. About this clonotype: What antigen it recognizes has not been identified. Within one base of it there is no much larger clone, and no base qualities were kept.

The germline V gene (reference sequence) supplies CDR1 LNHDA and CDR2 SQIVND. The CDR3 goes from the cysteine to the phenylalanine over 13 residues. The only DNA kept is the CDR3, 39 bases in frame from the first base. V and J lose 3 bases and 3 bases, and a span of 6 bases separates them. The specimen sequenced was memory CD4+ T cells from blood. This TCR was sampled from a female donor in good health, serving as a healthy control. The chain couples TRBV19 to TRBJ2-1, with the identity of the D gene unclear. The DNA reads as follows: TGTGCCAGTAGTATTTCCGACTACAATGAGCAGTTCTTC. It encodes CASSISDYNEQFF.